This entry lists 12 T cell receptor beta chains sequenced from one sample in a study of post-analysis software for immune sequencing data. The antigens for these receptors are not known. Points from the study as a whole: Controls had lower frequencies than patients of about five TRBV segments, which included TRBV5-6, TRBV5-1 and TRBV20-1.

Unique-molecular-identifier-tagged TCR beta cDNA libraries were used. MiXCR, run by TCRdb on the PCR reads, gives a single entry per CDR3 protein. Of fewer than 850,000 distinct CDR3 sequences in the sample, roughly 27% are singletons; the top ten hold around 0.55%. Sample: blood. These receptors all come from a girl aged 10 to 17 with multiple sclerosis.

This clonotype was counted only a few times. The V call is TRBV28, the J call TRBJ2-1, with 8 nucleotides matching TRBD1. Germline V gene data show CDR1 as MDHEN and CDR2 as SYDVKM. The CDR3 covers 14 residues. The V and J ends lost 3 bases and 8 bases, in that order; junction bases with no gene match: 6. CDR3 nucleotides: TGTGCCAGCAGTTTCCTCCAGACAGGGGATGAGCAGTTCTTC. Protein sequence: CASSFLQTGDEQFF. The variable domain in full, with the rest retrieved from reference TRBV28 and TRBJ2-1, is DVKVTQSSRYLVKRTGEKVFLECVQDMDHENMFWYRQDPGLGLRLIYFSYDVKMKEKGDIPEGYSVSREKKERFSLILESASTNQTSMYLCASSFLQTGDEQFFGPGTRLTVL.

The CDR3 region is CASSSQGNQPQHF. The CDR3 DNA is TGTGCCAGCAGCTCTCAGGGAAATCAGCCCCAGCATTTT. This chain connects TRBV7-2 to TRBJ1-5, with D possibly matching TRBD1 (5 bases). CDR3 length equals 13 residues. V was cut by 4 bases and J by 4 bases, with 8 bases left in between. Per the germline V gene, CDR1 is SGHTA and CDR2 is FQGNSA.

This clonotype was detected a few times. The chain uses TRBV12-3 or TRBV12-4 and TRBJ2-1, with 9 bases lining up with TRBD1. V lost 5 bases and J lost 8; bases outside the gene matches: 10. The length of the CDR3 is 15 residues. The CDR3: CASSPRDRAYYEQFF. CDR3 nucleotides: TGTGCCAGCAGTCCGCGGGACAGGGCTTATTATGAGCAGTTCTTC.

This clonotype was picked up a small number of times. The CDR3 sequence is CASSADQANYNEQFF. DNA for the CDR3: TGTGCCAGCAGCGCGGACCAGGCTAATTACAATGAGCAGTTCTTC. The rearrangement joins TRBV9 to TRBJ2-1; D is ambiguous. Germline lookup yields CDR1 SGDLS and CDR2 YYNGEE. This CDR3 spans 15 amino acids. V shed 3 bases and J shed 4 bases, with 14 bases lying between them.

On this clonotype itself: A much larger clone differs by one base, so this may be a read error. The chain employs TRBV20-1 and TRBJ2-1; no clear D gene. In germline, CDR1 is DFQATT, CDR2 SNEGSKA (reference sequence). This CDR3 comprises 12 residues. V was trimmed by 3 bases and J by 2 bases, leaving 5 bases between them. CDR3 nucleotides: TGCAGTGCTAGTTTTACCTACAATGAGCAGTTCTTC. Its protein is CSASFTYNEQFF.

The rearrangement links TRBV20-1 to TRBJ2-5, with a tentative D call TRBD2 (6 bases). The ends were cut back, 1 base at V and 6 bases at J, with 9 bases in the middle. CDR1 is DFQATT, CDR2 SNEGSKA, per germline (reference sequence). This CDR3 has 12 amino acids. DNA for the CDR3: TGCAGTGCTAGAGTTGCGGGAAAGACCCAGTACTTC. Protein sequence: CSARVAGKTQYF.

The rearrangement links TRBV12-3 or TRBV12-4 to TRBJ1-1; TRBD1 might be the D (6 bases). This CDR3 is built from 14 residues. V dropped 5 bases and J dropped 4 bases, with 14 bases sitting between them. CDR3 protein: CASSRPGGATEAFF. CDR3 in DNA: TGTGCCAGCAGTCGTCCCGGGGGGGCCACTGAAGCTTTCTTT.

The chain is built from TRBV7-2 and TRBJ2-3; 7 bases agree with TRBD2. This CDR3 spans 15 amino acids. The germline V gene has CDR1 SGHTA and CDR2 FQGNSA. Trimming removed 2 bases from V and 5 bases from J; junction bases left unmatched: 7. The CDR3 sequence: CASSLSGVAGDTQYF. In DNA, the CDR3 is TGTGCCAGCAGCTTAAGCGGGGTGGCCGGAGATACGCAGTATTTT.

The rearrangement joins TRBV6-1 to TRBJ2-1; TRBD2 aligns across 9 bases. Trimming cost V 2 bases and J 7 bases; bases outside gene matches: 12. The CDR3 totals 17 residues. CDR1 and CDR2 from the germline V gene are MNHNS and SASEGT. Here the CDR3 reads CASSEPVGRGGFNEQFF. Here the CDR3 DNA reads TGTGCCAGCAGTGAACCGGTGGGGCGGGGGGGCTTTAATGAGCAGTTCTTC.

This chain connects TRBV13 to TRBJ2-7, with D perhaps matching TRBD2 (5 bases). The DNA end lines up better with TRBJ2-5; the J call may be wrong. Germline assignment: CDR1 PRHDT and CDR2 FYEKMQ (reference sequence). This CDR3 contains 13 residues. DNA of the CDR3: TGTGCCAGCAGAAGAGGGAACAGTGAGACCCAGTACTTC. It translates to CASRRGNSETQYF.

This sequence joins TRBV29-1 and TRBJ2-3, with D tentatively TRBD1 (7 bases). V shed 4 bases and J shed 0 bases, with 29 bases lying between them. The CDR3 length is 20 residues. The germline CDR1 and CDR2 sequences are SQVTM and ANQGSEA. The CDR3 nucleotides are TGCAGCGTTGTGGGGGTTGCGCAGGGGGGCCCCTACACCAGCACAGATACGCAGTATTTT. It yields the protein CSVVGVAQGGPYTSTDTQYF.

The genes are TRBV20-1 and TRBJ2-4, with a weak D call TRBD1 (5 bases). The J call is in doubt because the DNA end fits TRBJ2-7 better. The CDR3 runs to 12 residues. Germline V gene sequence: CDR1 DFQATT, CDR2 SNEGSKA (reference sequence). CDR3 region: CSARARRGEQYF. In DNA, the CDR3 is TGCAGTGCTAGGGCCCGAAGGGGCGAGCAGTACTTC.